The source of this TCR beta chain is a study of blood T cell repertoires in COVID-19. Study-level background: Whether acute or convalescent, the COVID-19 samples came from the United States, Italy and Spain. PBMCs, B-cell-depleted T cells, or T cells provided the cDNA or gDNA that made up the material.

Original processing notes: By means of reference gene primer amplification, nucleated cell counts were estimated. Clones were read by immunoSEQ multiplex PCR, and TCRdb kept only the in-frame ones, dropping some. The DNA gave D and trimming, while V, J and clone size come from that table. The data hold about 180,000 clones, with 70% to 90% observed a single time. Material for sequencing was peripheral blood. The receptor was isolated from a man between 60 and 75 years old with acute or convalescent COVID-19.

CDR3 loop: CASIPTGTGGNEQFF. CDR3 sequence (DNA): TGTGCCAGTATCCCCACCGGGACAGGGGGCAATGAGCAGTTCTTC. The chain is built from TRBV19 and TRBJ2-1, with TRBD1 identical over 11 bases. The CDR3 spans 15 residues. Germline V gene sequence: CDR1 LNHDA, CDR2 SQIVND (reference sequence). V lost 7 bases, J lost 6 bases, and 8 bases stayed unmatched.